Each of the 12 T cell receptor beta chains below was sequenced from the same sample in a study of shared clonotypes between healthy human individuals. Using immunoSEQ multiplex PCR, the repertoire was profiled, and TCRdb retains in-frame clones only, with some absent. The data show roughly 2.1 million clones, 93% seen once. Selected positively for CCR7 and CD45RO-negative, naive CD8 cells excluded terminally differentiated effector memory CD45RA+ cells. The sample consisted of naive CD8+ T cells from PBMCs. These receptor sequences come from a young man in good health. Some clones in this sample may be carry-over from other donors' samples.

The rearrangement links TRBV7-6 to TRBJ2-2; a possible D gene is TRBD1 (6 bases). V lost 9 bases and J lost 4, with 18 bases in between. CDR3 size: 15 residues. Germline V CDR1 and CDR2: SGHVS, FNYEAQ. The CDR3, as DNA: TGTGCCAGTGCCCGAAGGACAGAATCCACCGGGGAGCTGTTTTTT. Translation gives CASARRTESTGELFF. Variable domain in full (rest from reference TRBV7-6 and TRBJ2-2): GAGVSQSPRYKVTKRGQDVALRCDPISGHVSLYWYRQALGQGPEFLTYFNYEAQQDKSGLPNDRFSAERPEGSISTLTIQRTEQRDSAMYRCASARRTESTGELFFGEGSRLTVL.

The rearrangement joins TRBV5-1 to TRBJ2-7; D is uncertain. Looked up from germline, CDR1 is SGHRS and CDR2 is YFSETQ. This CDR3 region has 15 residues. Trimming shortened V by 0 bases and J by 2 bases, and 12 bases separated the two germline ends. The CDR3 nucleotides are TGCGCCAGCAGCTTGGCCCGTGGCATCGCCTACGAGCAGTACTTC. Translation gives CASSLARGIAYEQYF.

The V call is TRBV2, the J call TRBJ2-2, with 14 bases matching TRBD2. The V gene end was trimmed by 7 bases and the J gene end by 4 bases; junction bases not matched to a gene: 11. Per the germline V gene, CDR1 is SNHLY and CDR2 is FYNNEI. The CDR3 contains 18 residues. This CDR3 reads CASTWTSGGNLGTGELFF. CDR3 DNA sequence: TGTGCCAGCACTTGGACTAGCGGGGGGAATTTGGGCACCGGGGAGCTGTTTTTT.

The chain recombines TRBV4-1 with TRBJ1-4, with 7 bases that match TRBD1. Germline V gene lookup returns CDR1 MGHRA and CDR2 YSYEKL. J lost 0 bases, V lost 5 bases, and 18 bases had no gene match. The CDR3 contains 20 residues. CDR3 sequence (DNA): TGCGCCAGCAGCTATACGACAGGGCAGCGCGAAATATCAACTAATGAAAAACTGTTTTTT. This gives the protein CASSYTTGQREISTNEKLFF.

This clone was counted a few times. This chain uses TRBV11-2 with TRBJ2-2; D not resolved. Deletions cut 2 bases from V and 1 base from J, with 17 bases between. This CDR3 region has 18 residues. CDR1 and CDR2 from the germline V gene are SGHAT and FQNNGV. The CDR3 region is CASSLMMAAIQNTGELFF. Written as DNA, the CDR3 is TGTGCCAGCAGCTTAATGATGGCAGCGATCCAGAACACCGGGGAGCTGTTTTTT.

The genes are TRBV18 and TRBJ1-4, with TRBD1 matching over 9 bases. Germline V CDR1 and CDR2: KGHSH, LQKENI. With 5 bases clipped from V and 5 bases from J, the junction kept 12 bases outside the gene matches. This CDR3 comprises 17 residues. The CDR3 is CASSLDRGIVWNEKLFF. In nucleotides, the CDR3 is TGTGCCAGCTCATTGGACAGGGGAATTGTATGGAATGAAAAACTGTTTTTT.

This chain connects TRBV10-3 to TRBJ2-3; 10 nucleotides line up with TRBD1. The germline gives CDR1 ENHRY, CDR2 SYGVKD. The CDR3 extends over 20 amino acids. V shed 4 bases and J 4 bases; nucleotides not matched to a gene: 20. CDR3 protein: CAISAAGTGAFKDHPDTQYF. CDR3 in DNA: TGTGCCATCAGTGCGGCCGGGACAGGGGCTTTCAAGGACCACCCAGATACGCAGTATTTT.

The chain uses TRBV7-8 and TRBJ1-4; 7 nucleotides agree with TRBD1. V shed 1 base, J shed 6 bases, and the junction held 5 bases outside the gene matches. The CDR3 sequence is 15 residues long. From germline, CDR1 is SGHVS and CDR2 FQNEAQ. The CDR3 nucleotides are TGTGCCAGCAGCTTAGTTGCAGGGGGAGATGAAAAACTGTTTTTT. Protein: CASSLVAGGDEKLFF.

The chain couples TRBV12-5 to TRBJ1-5; TRBD1 might be the D (6 bases). The ends were cut back, 5 bases at V and 4 bases at J, with 18 bases in the middle. The germline V gene encodes CDR1 LGHNT and CDR2 FRNRAP. The CDR3 is made up of 16 amino acids. In nucleotides, the CDR3 is TGTGCTAGTGGTCTATCATCAGGGGAAGATAATCAGCCCCAGCATTTT. It translates to CASGLSSGEDNQPQHF.

Points on this clone: The identical CDR3 is also encoded by other nucleotide sequences in the sample. The genes are TRBV29-1 and TRBJ2-7; the match to TRBD2 covers 9 bases. Germline loops: CDR1 SQVTM, CDR2 ANQGSEA. V lost 1 base to trimming and J lost 2 bases; unmatched junction nucleotides: 3. This CDR3 is built from 14 residues. The CDR3 DNA reads TGCAGCGTTGAAGGGCTAGCGGGGACCTACGAGCAGTACTTC. Amino acids: CSVEGLAGTYEQYF.

The chain joins TRBV5-6 to TRBJ1-2; no clear D. Trimming removed 2 bases from V and 4 bases from J, with 9 bases in between. This CDR3 spans 13 amino acids. Per germline, CDR1 SGHDT and CDR2 YYEEEE. The CDR3 DNA sequence: TGTGCCAGCAGCTTCGCGGCGCCCTATGGCTACACCTTC. It translates to CASSFAAPYGYTF. Drawing the rest from reference TRBV5-6 and TRBJ1-2, the complete variable domain is DAGVTQSPTHLIKTRGQQVTLRCSPKSGHDTVSWYQQALGQGPQFIFQYYEEEERQRGNFPDRFSGHQFPNYSSELNVNALLLGDSALYLCASSFAAPYGYTFGSGTRLTVV.

The gene calls are TRBV27 and TRBJ2-1; no definite D call. The ends were cut back, 5 bases at V and 2 bases at J, with 13 bases in the middle. Germline V gene data show CDR1 as MNHEY and CDR2 as SMNVEV (reference sequence). The CDR3 covers 15 residues. CDR3 loop: CASSPGSRTYNEQFF. Written as DNA, the CDR3 is TGTGCCAGCAGTCCCGGAAGCCGTACCTACAATGAGCAGTTCTTC.